Listed below are T cell receptor beta chains from one sample, sequenced in a study of radiation and T cells in renal cell carcinoma. The data were produced by immunoSEQ multiplex PCR, yet TCRdb's version contains in-frame clones alone and is incomplete. The profile covers 15,000 to 20,000 clones, with approximately 49% appearing a single time and about two fifths taken by the ten largest. Sequencing was performed on tumor tissue, taken from a patient whose treatment included radiotherapy and nephrectomy. These receptors all stem from a woman aged 60-75 years with renal cell carcinoma. The CDR3 runs from the conserved cysteine through the conserved F or W. A D gene is named only where the DNA matches it firmly. For some rows the clone size is stated as once, few or many, or as a class when expanded; others skip it.

few	TRBV28	NA	TRBJ2-1	TGTGCCAGCAGCCTTCCGGCAGCTCATGAGCAGTTCTTC	CASSLPAAHEQFF
NA	TRBV6-5	NA	TRBJ1-1	TGTGCCAGCAGTTACATTGGAAGGGATGAAGCTTTCTTT	CASSYIGRDEAFF
few	TRBV29-1	TRBD2	TRBJ2-1	TGCAGCGCTCCGGTGGGGGGGACGTACAATGAGCAGTTCTTC	CSAPVGGTYNEQFF
NA	TRBV7-8	TRBD2	TRBJ2-1	TGTGCCAGCAGCTTACTCCCTAGCGGGGGGTACAATGAGCAGTTCTTC	CASSLLPSGGYNEQFF
once	TRBV10-1	NA	TRBJ2-7	TGCGCCAGCAGTGATGGAAATAGCGAGCAGTACTTC	CASSDGNSEQYF
NA	TRBV6-6	NA	TRBJ2-1	TGTGCCAGCAGTTACGTTCAATCTTTTACGTTTGAGCAGTTCTTC	CASSYVQSFTFEQFF
NA	TRBV19	NA	TRBJ1-5	TGTGCCAGTAACCAGTATAGCAATCAGCCCCAGCATTTT	CASNQYSNQPQHF
NA	TRBV6-6	NA	TRBJ1-1	TGTGCCAGCACTCCAAGGACAGCAATTGAAGCTTTCTTT	CASTPRTAIEAFF
medium-sized	TRBV29-1	TRBD1	TRBJ2-3	TGCAGCCTCAACCGGGACAGACTCACAGATACGCAGTATTTT	CSLNRDRLTDTQYF
few	TRBV9	TRBD1	TRBJ2-5	TGTGCCAGCAGCCCTGCACTGGACAGGGGAGGCGAGACCCAGTACTTC	CASSPALDRGGETQYF
NA	TRBV30	NA	TRBJ1-2	TGTGCCTGGGGAACATATAAGGGTCCTCGATATGGCTACACCTTC	CAWGTYKGPRYGYTF
NA	TRBV28	TRBD2	TRBJ2-7	TGTGCCAGCAGTCCAGTCATACTAGCGGGAGTATACGAGCAGTACTTC	CASSPVILAGVYEQYF
few	TRBV11-2	NA	TRBJ2-7	TGTGCCAGCAGCAGGACCGATTTCATCTCCTACGAGCAGTACTTC	CASSRTDFISYEQYF
NA	TRBV25-1	NA	TRBJ2-7	TGTGCCAGCACGGAGGACTATAAAAATTTCGAGCAGTACTTC	CASTEDYKNFEQYF
few	TRBV6-5	NA	TRBJ2-7	TGTGCCAGCAGCAACGAGTGGACCCTCAGGGACGAGCAGTACTTC	CASSNEWTLRDEQYF
NA	TRBV5-5	NA	TRBJ1-1	TGTGCCAGCAGCTTGGGTGGCGGAGGCAGTGCAATGAACACTGAAGCTTTCTTT	CASSLGGGGSAMNTEAFF
NA	TRBV27	NA	TRBJ2-7	TGTGCCAGCAGTTTGTCAGGGGCGCTCTACGAGCAGTACTTC	CASSLSGALYEQYF
NA	TRBV5-4	TRBD2	TRBJ2-3	TGTGCCAGCAGCCTTGGACTAGCGGGTAGCACAGATACGCAGTATTTT	CASSLGLAGSTDTQYF
NA	TRBV25-1	NA	TRBJ2-7	TGTGCCAGCAGTGGTCCACTAGGGTCCGAGCAGTACTTC	CASSGPLGSEQYF
NA	TRBV27	TRBD1	TRBJ2-1	TGTGCCAGCAGTTCCCGGACAGGGGCCAGCTCCTACAATGAGCAGTTCTTC	CASSSRTGASSYNEQFF
many	TRBV27	NA	TRBJ2-3	TGTGCCAGCAGTTTGGTCGGCAGGGAAACAGATACGCAGTATTTT	CASSLVGRETDTQYF
NA	TRBV7-2	NA	TRBJ1-1	TGTGCCAGCAGCTTAGTGGCTGACAGCTGGAACACTGAAGCTTTCTTT	CASSLVADSWNTEAFF
once	TRBV7-8	TRBD1	TRBJ2-7	TGTGCCAGCAGCTTAGAAGGGGGCGGGTACTACGAGCAGTACTTC	CASSLEGGGYYEQYF
few	TRBV28	NA	TRBJ1-3	TGTGCCAGCAAGTTTGACGGACAGTGGAGAAACACCATATATTTT	CASKFDGQWRNTIYF
NA	TRBV28	NA	TRBJ2-7	TGTGCCAGCAGTTTCGACATGGGGGCCCTATTTTCCTACGAGCAGTACTTC	CASSFDMGALFSYEQYF
many	TRBV7-2	NA	TRBJ1-1	TGTGCCAGCAGCTTCCAGGGATTCGACACTGAAGCTTTCTTT	CASSFQGFDTEAFF
NA	TRBV21-1	NA	TRBJ1-5	TGTGCCAGCAGCAAAGTGAAAGGTTGTGAAGACAGGGTGGTTAATCAGCCCCAGCATTTT	CASSKVKGCEDRVVNQPQHF
once	TRBV20-1	NA	TRBJ1-1	TGCAGTGCCCAAAACTATGAAGCTTTCTTT	CSAQNYEAFF
NA	TRBV5-1	NA	TRBJ1-5	TGCGCCAGCAGCTTGGGGGGAGACGTGGGCAATCAGCCCCAGCATTTT	CASSLGGDVGNQPQHF
few	TRBV18	TRBD1	TRBJ1-5	TGTGCCAGCTCACCACCGCGGGACAGGGTTGATCAGCCCCAGCATTTT	CASSPPRDRVDQPQHF
few	TRBV5-1	NA	TRBJ1-1	TGCGCCAGCAGCATAGGACAGTCGAACACTGAAGCTTTCTTT	CASSIGQSNTEAFF
NA	TRBV29-1	TRBD2	TRBJ2-7	TGCAGCGTTCAGCTAGCGGGAGGGGCCGAGCAGTACTTC	CSVQLAGGAEQYF
many	TRBV21-1	NA	TRBJ2-3	TGTGCCAGCAGCAAGGGACTAGCGGGAGGCGCAGATACGCAGTATTTT	CASSKGLAGGADTQYF
NA	TRBV28	NA	TRBJ2-1	TGTGCCAGCAGTCCTACATGGGGGGGCCCAGTTTGGAATGAGCAGTTCTTC	CASSPTWGGPVWNEQFF
NA	TRBV11-2	TRBD1	TRBJ1-2	TGTGCCAGCAGCTTGTCCGCAGGGGGTAACTATGGCTACACCTTC	CASSLSAGGNYGYTF
NA	TRBV5-6	NA	TRBJ1-1	TGTGCCAGCAGCTTGATTAGGGATGAAGCTTTCTTT	CASSLIRDEAFF
many	TRBV9	TRBD1	TRBJ2-2	TGTGCCAGCAGCCTACAGGGGATCGGGGAGCTGTTTTTT	CASSLQGIGELFF